This T cell receptor (beta chain) was obtained from a study of T cell responses to AZD1222 COVID-19 vaccine. Here immunoSEQ multiplex PCR was the method, and the copy in TCRdb shows in-frame clones only, minus some. Of over 140,000 clones detected, 80% to 95% appear once; the ten largest clones hold 3% to 4%. Germline V gene lookup returns CDR1 MGHDK and CDR2 SYGVNS. Trimming left V 0 bases short and J 3 bases short, with 11 bases between. This CDR3 has 15 amino acids. This specimen was peripheral blood, taken 28 days after the second AZD1222 dose. This clonotype was obtained from an adult who received the AZD1222 COVID-19 vaccine. The rearrangement uses TRBV25-1 and TRBJ2-5, with a possible D match to TRBD2 (6 bases). The CDR3 sequence is CASSEYYGGEETQYF. In DNA form, the CDR3 reads TGTGCCAGCAGTGAATATTACGGGGGTGAAGAGACCCAGTACTTC.